This is a list of T cell receptor beta chains from one sample in a study of T cell clones after liver transplantation. The protocol was immunoSEQ multiplex PCR, while the TCRdb copy is restricted to in-frame clones and leaves out a portion. In the table there are roughly 80,000 clones, about 82% of which are singletons. The material sequenced was CD4+ T cells from blood, taken around 42 months after liver transplant. These receptors all come from a human patient who received a liver transplant. Some T cells may be provided by the graft donor. Both conserved end residues are part of each CDR3. A D gene is named only where the DNA matches it firmly. Clone size, where shown, is once, few, many, or a class for clones that have expanded.

j_gene | d_gene | v_gene | abundance | CDR3aa | CDR3nt
TRBJ2-7 | TRBD1 | TRBV5-1 | . | CASSLGQVGFRQYF | TGTGCCAGCAGCCTGGGACAGGTGGGGTTCAGGCAGTACTTC
TRBJ2-7 | . | TRBV5-1 | . | CASSEEGGAGRNEQYF | TGCGCCAGCAGCGAGGAAGGGGGCGCGGGGAGGAACGAGCAGTACTTC
TRBJ1-1 | . | TRBV6-5 | . | CASRKQVNTEAFF | TGTGCCAGCAGGAAACAGGTAAACACTGAAGCTTTCTTT
TRBJ1-2 | . | TRBV28 | once | CASSLRTNYGYTF | TGTGCCAGCAGTTTACGGACTAACTATGGCTACACCTTC
TRBJ2-7 | . | TRBV29-1 | . | CSVSTPGYEQYF | TGCAGCGTTTCAACCCCGGGTTACGAGCAGTACTTC
TRBJ2-3 | TRBD2 | TRBV7-9 | . | CASSLGLAGNRDTQYF | TGTGCCAGCAGCTTAGGGCTAGCGGGTAACAGGGATACGCAGTATTTT
TRBJ1-1 | . | TRBV7-9 | . | CASSLGRTSLSGEAFF | TGTGCCAGCAGCTTAGGGCGGACTAGCTTGTCGGGTGAAGCTTTCTTT
TRBJ2-5 | . | TRBV2 | . | CASSEIRVSETQYF | TGTGCCAGCAGTGAGATAAGAGTGTCGGAGACCCAGTACTTC
TRBJ2-7 | . | TRBV11-2 | . | CASRGPAESYEQYF | TGTGCCAGCAGGGGTCCGGCAGAAAGCTACGAGCAGTACTTC
TRBJ1-2 | TRBD1 | TRBV28 | . | CASSPLPGTGDYGYTF | TGTGCCAGCAGTCCCTTACCCGGGACAGGGGATTATGGCTACACCTTC
TRBJ2-4 | . | TRBV4-1 | . | CASSQARGNIAKNIQYF | TGCGCCAGCAGCCAAGCACGCGGAAATATAGCCAAAAACATTCAGTACTTC
TRBJ2-2 | . | TRBV9 | . | CASSVIGSSNTGELFF | TGTGCCAGCAGCGTTATTGGTAGTTCGAACACCGGGGAGCTGTTTTTT
TRBJ1-5 | TRBD1 | TRBV19 | . | CASMGQGNQPQHF | TGTGCCAGTATGGGACAGGGGAACCAGCCCCAGCATTTT
TRBJ2-5 | TRBD1 | TRBV19 | . | CASSIRQGGQTQYF | TGTGCCAGTAGTATCCGACAGGGTGGGCAGACCCAGTACTTC
TRBJ1-1 | . | TRBV7-9 | . | CAIQQDYTRNTEAFF | TGTGCCATCCAACAGGATTATACCCGGAACACTGAAGCTTTCTTT
TRBJ1-3 | . | TRBV5-1 | . | CASSLDRSSGNTIYF | TGCGCCAGCAGTTTGGACCGAAGCTCTGGAAACACCATATATTTT
TRBJ1-1 | . | TRBV7-8 | . | CASSPYMNTEAFF | TGTGCCAGCAGCCCATACATGAACACTGAAGCTTTCTTT
TRBJ2-5 | TRBD2 | TRBV7-2 | . | CASSSGLAGGWETQYF | TGTGCCAGCAGCTCCGGACTAGCGGGAGGATGGGAGACCCAGTACTTC
TRBJ2-2 | . | TRBV11-3 | . | CASSLVAGNTGELFF | TGTGCCAGCAGCTTAGTGGCAGGGAACACCGGGGAGCTGTTTTTT
TRBJ2-7 | TRBD1 | TRBV6-6 | . | CASSYSGTVSSYEQYF | TGTGCCAGCAGTTACTCCGGGACAGTCTCCTCCTACGAGCAGTACTTC
TRBJ2-1 | . | TRBV6-5 | . | CASSYSNQVEQFF | TGTGCCAGCAGTTACTCGAACCAAGTAGAGCAGTTCTTC
TRBJ1-2 | . | TRBV28 | . | CASSLSGPNYGYTF | TGTGCCAGCAGTTTATCAGGGCCTAACTATGGCTACACCTTC
TRBJ2-1 | . | TRBV7-3 | . | CASSSQWGSGEQFF | TGTGCCAGCAGCTCACAATGGGGATCGGGTGAGCAGTTCTTC
TRBJ2-2 | TRBD2 | TRBV5-1 | . | CASSLGGSGTGELFF | TGCGCCAGCAGCTTGGGCGGGAGTGGTACCGGGGAGCTGTTTTTT
TRBJ2-1 | TRBD2 | TRBV19 | once | CASRRTSDGGSNEQFF | TGTGCCAGTAGGCGGACTAGCGATGGAGGTAGTAATGAGCAGTTCTTC
TRBJ1-5 | . | TRBV18 | . | CASSPTGGDIGQPQHF | TGTGCCAGCTCACCAACGGGGGGGGACATAGGGCAGCCCCAGCATTTT
TRBJ2-2 | . | TRBV14 | . | CASRHRGGTGELFF | TGTGCCAGCAGACACAGGGGGGGCACCGGGGAGCTGTTTTTT
TRBJ2-5 | TRBD2 | TRBV27 | . | CASSRTRMEETQYF | TGTGCCAGCAGCCGGACTAGGATGGAAGAGACCCAGTACTTC
TRBJ2-7 | TRBD1 | TRBV29-1 | . | CSGTQGAYEQYF | TGCAGCGGAACTCAGGGGGCCTACGAGCAGTACTTC
TRBJ2-3 | . | TRBV5-4 | . | CASSLDSDTQYF | TGTGCCAGCAGCTTGGACTCAGATACGCAGTATTTT
TRBJ2-7 | TRBD1 | TRBV5-1 | . | CASSLQGVSYEQYF | TGCGCCAGCAGCCTACAGGGGGTGTCCTACGAGCAGTACTTC
TRBJ1-5 | . | TRBV6-1 | few | CASSDPQGSGYSNQPQHF | TGTGCCAGCAGTGACCCCCAAGGATCGGGATATAGCAATCAGCCCCAGCATTTT
TRBJ2-3 | TRBD1 | TRBV5-1 | . | CASSDRPGQGTDTQYF | TGCGCCAGCAGCGATAGACCGGGACAGGGAACAGATACGCAGTATTTT
TRBJ2-3 | . | TRBV30 | . | CAWGSGVNTDTQYF | TGTGCCTGGGGGAGTGGCGTAAACACAGATACGCAGTATTTT
TRBJ1-4 | TRBD1 | TRBV5-1 | . | CASSSQGAREKLFF | TGCGCCAGCAGCTCACAGGGGGCGCGGGAAAAACTGTTTTTT
TRBJ2-6 | . | TRBV9 | . | CASSADSGANVLTF | TGTGCCAGCAGCGCGGACTCTGGGGCCAACGTCCTGACTTTC
TRBJ2-3 | . | TRBV11-2 | . | CASSLEVLYYTDTQYF | TGTGCCAGCAGCTTAGAGGTACTCTACTACACAGATACGCAGTATTTT
TRBJ1-1 | TRBD1 | TRBV27 | . | CASSFDQGDTEAFF | TGTGCCAGCAGTTTTGACCAGGGGGACACTGAAGCTTTCTTT
TRBJ1-5 | TRBD1 | TRBV28 | few | CASSPLRTGTIYSNQPQHF | TGTGCCAGCAGTCCGCTGCGGACAGGGACGATTTATAGCAATCAGCCCCAGCATTTT
TRBJ1-2 | . | TRBV27 | . | CASSFRGGIANYGYTF | TGTGCCAGCAGTTTTCGAGGAGGGATAGCTAACTATGGCTACACCTTC
TRBJ1-4 | TRBD1 | TRBV7-9 | . | CASIRTGGAEKLFF | TGTGCCAGCATCAGGACAGGGGGCGCCGAAAAACTGTTTTTT